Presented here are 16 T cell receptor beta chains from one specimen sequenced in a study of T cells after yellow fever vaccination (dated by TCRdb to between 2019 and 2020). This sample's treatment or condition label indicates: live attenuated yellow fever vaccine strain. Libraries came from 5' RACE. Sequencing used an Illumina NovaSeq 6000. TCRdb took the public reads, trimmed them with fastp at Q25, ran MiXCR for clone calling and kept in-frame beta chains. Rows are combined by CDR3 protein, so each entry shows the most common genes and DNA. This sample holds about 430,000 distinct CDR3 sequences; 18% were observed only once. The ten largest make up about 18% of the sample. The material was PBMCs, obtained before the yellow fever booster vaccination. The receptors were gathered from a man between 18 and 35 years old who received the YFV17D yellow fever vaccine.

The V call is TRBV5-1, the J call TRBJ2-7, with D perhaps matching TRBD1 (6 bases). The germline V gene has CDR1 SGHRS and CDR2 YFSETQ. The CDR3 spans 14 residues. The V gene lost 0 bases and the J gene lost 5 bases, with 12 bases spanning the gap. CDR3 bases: TGCGCCAGCAGCTTGGTTGACGGACAGAACGAGCAGTACTTC. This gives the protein CASSLVDGQNEQYF.

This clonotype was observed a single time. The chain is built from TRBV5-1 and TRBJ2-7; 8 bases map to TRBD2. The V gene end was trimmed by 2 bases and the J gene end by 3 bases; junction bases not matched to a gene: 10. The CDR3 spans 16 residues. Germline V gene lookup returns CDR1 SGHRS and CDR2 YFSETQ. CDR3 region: CASSLNSRGLDYEQYF. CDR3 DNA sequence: TGCGCCAGCAGCTTAAACTCCAGGGGACTAGACTACGAGCAGTACTTC.

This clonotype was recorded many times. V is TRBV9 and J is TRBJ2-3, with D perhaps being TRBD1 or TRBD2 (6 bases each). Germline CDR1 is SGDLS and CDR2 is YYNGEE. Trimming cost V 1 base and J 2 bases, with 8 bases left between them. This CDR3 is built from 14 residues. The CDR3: CASSVSGATDTQYF. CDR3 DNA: TGTGCCAGCAGCGTATCGGGGGCCACAGATACGCAGTATTTT.

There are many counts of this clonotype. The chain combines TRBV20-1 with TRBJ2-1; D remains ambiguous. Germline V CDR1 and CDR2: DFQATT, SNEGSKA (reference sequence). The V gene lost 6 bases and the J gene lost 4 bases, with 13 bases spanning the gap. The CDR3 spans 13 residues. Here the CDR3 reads CSARRAPYNEQFF. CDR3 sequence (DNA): TGCAGTGCGCGCCGGGCCCCGTACAATGAGCAGTTCTTC.

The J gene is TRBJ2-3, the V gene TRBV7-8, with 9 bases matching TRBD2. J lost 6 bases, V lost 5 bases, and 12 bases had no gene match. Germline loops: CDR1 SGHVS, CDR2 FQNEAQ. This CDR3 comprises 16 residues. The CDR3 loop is CASSPRAGGPLDTQYF. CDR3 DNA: TGTGCCAGCAGCCCTCGGGCGGGGGGGCCCTTGGATACGCAGTATTTT.

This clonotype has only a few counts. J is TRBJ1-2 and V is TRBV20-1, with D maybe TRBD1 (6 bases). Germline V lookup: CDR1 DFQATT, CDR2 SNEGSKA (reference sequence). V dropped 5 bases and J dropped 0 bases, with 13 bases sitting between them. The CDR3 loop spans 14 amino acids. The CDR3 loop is CSALGQTTNYGYTF. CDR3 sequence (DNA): TGCAGTGCTCTCGGACAGACGACTAACTATGGCTACACCTTC.

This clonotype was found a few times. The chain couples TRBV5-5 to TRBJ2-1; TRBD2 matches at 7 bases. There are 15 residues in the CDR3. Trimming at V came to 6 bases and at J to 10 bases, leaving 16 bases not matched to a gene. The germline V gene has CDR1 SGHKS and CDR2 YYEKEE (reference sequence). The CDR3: CASKPTSVGPQEQFF. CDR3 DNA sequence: TGTGCCAGCAAACCTACTAGCGTGGGGCCCCAAGAGCAGTTCTTC.

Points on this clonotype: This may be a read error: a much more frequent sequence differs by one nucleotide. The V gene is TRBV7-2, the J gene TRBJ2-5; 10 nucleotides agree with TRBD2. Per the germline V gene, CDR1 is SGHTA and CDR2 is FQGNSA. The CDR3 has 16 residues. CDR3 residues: CASSLRASGGVETEYF. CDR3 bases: TGTGCCAGCAGCTTACGGGCTAGCGGGGGCGTGGAGACCGAGTACTTC.

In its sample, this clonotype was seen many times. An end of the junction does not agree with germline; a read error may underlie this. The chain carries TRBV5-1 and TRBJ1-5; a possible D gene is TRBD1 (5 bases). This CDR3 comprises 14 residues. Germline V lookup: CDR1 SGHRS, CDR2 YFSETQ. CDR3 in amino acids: CASSLVGGNQPQHF. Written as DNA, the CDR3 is TGTGCCAGCAGCTTGGTGGGGGGCAATCAGCCCCAGCATTTT.

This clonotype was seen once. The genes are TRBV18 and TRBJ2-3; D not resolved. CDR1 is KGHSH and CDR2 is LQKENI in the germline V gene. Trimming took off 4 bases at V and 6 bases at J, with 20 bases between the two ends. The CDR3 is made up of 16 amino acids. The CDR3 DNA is TGTGCCAGCTCACAGGACGGGTCTCGACACGGGGATACGCAGTATTTT. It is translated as CASSQDGSRHGDTQYF.

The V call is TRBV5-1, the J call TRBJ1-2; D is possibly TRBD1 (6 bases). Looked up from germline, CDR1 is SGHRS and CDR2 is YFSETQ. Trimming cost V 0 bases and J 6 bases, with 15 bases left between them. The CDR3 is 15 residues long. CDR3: CASSLGTEVMDGYTF. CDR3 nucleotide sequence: TGCGCCAGCAGCTTGGGGACAGAGGTAATGGATGGCTACACCTTC. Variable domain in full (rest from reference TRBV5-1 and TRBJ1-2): KAGVTQTPRYLIKTRGQQVTLSCSPISGHRSVSWYQQTPGQGLQFLFEYFSETQRNKGNFPGRFSGRQFSNSRSEMNVSTLELGDSALYLCASSLGTEVMDGYTFGSGTRLTVV.

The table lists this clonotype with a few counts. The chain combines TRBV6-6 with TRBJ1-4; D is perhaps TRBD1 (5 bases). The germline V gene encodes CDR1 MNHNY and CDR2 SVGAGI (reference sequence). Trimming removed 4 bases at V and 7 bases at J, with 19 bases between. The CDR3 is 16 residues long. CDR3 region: CASSWGDNLGGEKLFF. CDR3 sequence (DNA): TGTGCCAGCAGTTGGGGGGATAATTTGGGAGGTGAAAAACTGTTTTTT.

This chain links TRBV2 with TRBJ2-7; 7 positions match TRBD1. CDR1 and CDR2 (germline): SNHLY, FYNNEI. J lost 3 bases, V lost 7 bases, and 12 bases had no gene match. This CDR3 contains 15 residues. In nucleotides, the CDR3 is TGTGCCAGCATCCCTCAGGGACAGTCTAGCTACGAGCAGTACTTC. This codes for CASIPQGQSSYEQYF. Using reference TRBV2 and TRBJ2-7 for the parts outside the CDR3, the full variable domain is EPEVTQTPSHQVTQMGQEVILRCVPISNHLYFYWYRQILGQKVEFLVSFYNNEISEKSEIFDDQFSVERPDGSNFTLKIRSTKLEDSAMYFCASIPQGQSSYEQYFGPGTRLTVT.

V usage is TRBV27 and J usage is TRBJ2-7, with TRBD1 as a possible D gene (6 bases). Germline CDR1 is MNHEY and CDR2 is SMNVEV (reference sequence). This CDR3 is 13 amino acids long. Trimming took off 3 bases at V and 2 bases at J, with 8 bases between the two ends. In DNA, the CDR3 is TGTGCCAGCAGTTTGACAGGTACCTACGAGCAGTACTTC. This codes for CASSLTGTYEQYF.

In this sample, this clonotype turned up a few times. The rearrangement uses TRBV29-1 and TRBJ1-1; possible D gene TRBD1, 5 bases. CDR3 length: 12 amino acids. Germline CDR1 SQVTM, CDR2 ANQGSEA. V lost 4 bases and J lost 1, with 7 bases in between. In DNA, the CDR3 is TGCAGCGTTGGACAGCCGAACACTGAAGCTTTCTTT. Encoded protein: CSVGQPNTEAFF.

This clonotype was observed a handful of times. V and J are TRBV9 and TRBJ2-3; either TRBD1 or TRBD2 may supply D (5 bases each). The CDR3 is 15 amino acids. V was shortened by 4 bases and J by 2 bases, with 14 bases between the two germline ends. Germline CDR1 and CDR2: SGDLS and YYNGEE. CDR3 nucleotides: TGTGCCAGCAGCCCCCGGGGCAGGGACACAGATACGCAGTATTTT. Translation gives CASSPRGRDTDTQYF.